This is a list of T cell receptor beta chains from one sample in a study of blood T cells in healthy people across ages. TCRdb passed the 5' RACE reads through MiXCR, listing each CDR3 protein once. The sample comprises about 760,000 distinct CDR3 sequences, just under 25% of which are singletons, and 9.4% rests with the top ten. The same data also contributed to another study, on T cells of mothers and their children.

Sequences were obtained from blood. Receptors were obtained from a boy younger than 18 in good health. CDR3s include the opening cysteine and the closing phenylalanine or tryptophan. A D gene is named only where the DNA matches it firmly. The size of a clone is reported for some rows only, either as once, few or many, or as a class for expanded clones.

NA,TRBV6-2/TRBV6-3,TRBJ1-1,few,CASSNLRRVESTEAFF,TGTGCCAGCAGTAACCTCCGCAGGGTAGAGAGCACTGAAGCTTTCTTT
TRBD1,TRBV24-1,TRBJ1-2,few,CATSGDSQYGYTF,TGTGCCACCAGTGGGGACAGTCAATATGGCTACACCTTC
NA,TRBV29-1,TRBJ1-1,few,CSYTDRGGAFF,TGCAGCTATACGGATCGGGGGGGAGCTTTCTTT
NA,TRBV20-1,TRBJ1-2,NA,CSARDRANYGYTF,TGCAGTGCTAGGGACAGAGCTAACTATGGCTACACCTTC
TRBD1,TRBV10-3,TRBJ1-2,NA,CAIRFTGESHGYTF,TGTGCCATCAGGTTCACAGGGGAGAGTCACGGCTACACCTTC
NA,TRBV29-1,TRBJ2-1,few,CSVAASWGNEQFF,TGCAGCGTTGCCGCGTCTTGGGGCAATGAGCAGTTCTTC
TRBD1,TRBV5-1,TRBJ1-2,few,CASSPGQILNYGYTF,TGCGCCAGCAGCCCGGGACAGATCTTAAACTATGGCTACACCTTC
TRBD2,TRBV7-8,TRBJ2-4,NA,CASSLGLGGLAGGWFGKNIQYF,TGTGCCAGCAGCTTAGGTTTGGGCGGACTAGCGGGAGGGTGGTTCGGCAAAAACATTCAGTACTTC
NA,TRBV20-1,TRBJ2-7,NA,CSARALDSYEQYF,TGCAGTGCCCGAGCGTTGGACTCCTACGAGCAGTACTTC
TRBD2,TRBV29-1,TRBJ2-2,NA,CSAVGTSGSITGELFF,TGCAGCGCTGTCGGGACTAGCGGGAGTATCACCGGGGAGCTGTTTTTT
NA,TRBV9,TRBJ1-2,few,CASSVEPDDGYTF,TGTGCCAGCAGCGTAGAACCTGATGATGGCTACACCTTC
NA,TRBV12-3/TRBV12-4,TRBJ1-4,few,CASAGQNEKLFF,TGTGCCAGCGCCGGGCAGAATGAAAAACTGTTTTTT
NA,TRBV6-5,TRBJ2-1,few,CASRGLAEQFF,TGTGCCAGCAGGGGGCTGGCTGAGCAGTTCTTC
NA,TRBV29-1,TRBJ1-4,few,CSVEDRREGEKLFF,TGCAGCGTTGAAGATCGAAGGGAGGGGGAAAAACTGTTTTTT
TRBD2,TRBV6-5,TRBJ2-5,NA,CASGTSGGRKTQYF,TGTGCCAGCGGGACTAGCGGGGGGCGGAAGACCCAGTACTTC
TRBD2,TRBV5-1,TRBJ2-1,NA,CASSLEPAGELNEQFF,TGCGCCAGCAGCTTGGAACCAGCGGGAGAACTCAATGAGCAGTTCTTC
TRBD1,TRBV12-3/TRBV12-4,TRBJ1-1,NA,CASSPTSRGDRAEAFF,TGTGCCAGCAGCCCAACCAGTCGGGGAGACAGGGCTGAAGCTTTCTTT
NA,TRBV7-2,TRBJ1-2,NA,CASSLVWGRLDALSSYTF,TGTGCCAGCAGCTTAGTTTGGGGGCGCCTTGATGCTTTATCGAGCTACACCTTC
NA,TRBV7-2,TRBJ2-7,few,CASSLDPSASYEQYF,TGTGCCAGCAGCTTAGATCCGTCCGCCTCCTACGAGCAGTACTTC
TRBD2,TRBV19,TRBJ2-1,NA,CASIGGGNSYNEQFF,TGTGCCAGCATAGGCGGGGGAAACTCCTACAATGAGCAGTTCTTC
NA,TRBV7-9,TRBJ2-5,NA,CAGSPLDKEYF,TGTGCCGGCAGTCCCCTGGACAAAGAGTACTTC
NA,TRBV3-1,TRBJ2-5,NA,CASSPSNGVETQYF,TGTGCCAGCAGCCCCTCCAACGGAGTAGAGACCCAGTACTTC
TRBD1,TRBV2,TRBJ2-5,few,CASSWGQILQETQYF,TGTGCCAGCAGTTGGGGACAGATCCTCCAAGAGACCCAGTACTTC
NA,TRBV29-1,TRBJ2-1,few,CSVPRREGGYNEQFF,TGCAGCGTCCCCAGAAGGGAGGGGGGGTACAATGAGCAGTTCTTC
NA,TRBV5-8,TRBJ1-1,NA,CASSERDPNPPAFF,TGTGCCAGCAGTGAAAGGGACCCAAACCCCCCAGCTTTCTTT
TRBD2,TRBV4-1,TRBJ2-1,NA,CASSFRTSGGFYNEQFF,TGCGCCAGCAGCTTTAGGACTAGCGGGGGTTTTTACAATGAGCAGTTCTTC
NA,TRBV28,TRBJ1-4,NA,CASSLSGDEKLFF,TGTGCCAGCAGTTTGTCAGGGGACGAAAAACTGTTTTTT
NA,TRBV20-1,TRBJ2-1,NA,CSPKGKPNEQFF,TGCAGTCCTAAGGGAAAGCCCAATGAGCAGTTCTTC
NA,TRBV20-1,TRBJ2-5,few,CSAIGEETQYF,TGCAGTGCTATAGGGGAGGAGACCCAGTACTTC
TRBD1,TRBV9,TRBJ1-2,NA,CASSVGDSNYGYTF,TGTGCCAGCAGCGTAGGGGACAGTAACTATGGCTACACCTTC